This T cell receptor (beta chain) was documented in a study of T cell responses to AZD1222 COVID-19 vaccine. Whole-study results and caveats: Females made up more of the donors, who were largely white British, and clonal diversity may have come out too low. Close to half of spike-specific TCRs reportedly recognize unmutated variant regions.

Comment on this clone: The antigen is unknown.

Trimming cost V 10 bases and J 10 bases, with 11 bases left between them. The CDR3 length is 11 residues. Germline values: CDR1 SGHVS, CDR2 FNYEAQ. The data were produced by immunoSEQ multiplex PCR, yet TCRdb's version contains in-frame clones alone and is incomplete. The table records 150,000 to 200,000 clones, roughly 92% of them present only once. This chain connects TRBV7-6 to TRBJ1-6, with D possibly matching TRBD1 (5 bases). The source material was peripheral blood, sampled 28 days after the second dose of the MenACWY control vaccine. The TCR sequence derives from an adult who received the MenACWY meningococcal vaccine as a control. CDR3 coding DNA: TGTGCCACGGGACTGGAGTCACCCCTCCACTTT. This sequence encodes CATGLESPLHF.